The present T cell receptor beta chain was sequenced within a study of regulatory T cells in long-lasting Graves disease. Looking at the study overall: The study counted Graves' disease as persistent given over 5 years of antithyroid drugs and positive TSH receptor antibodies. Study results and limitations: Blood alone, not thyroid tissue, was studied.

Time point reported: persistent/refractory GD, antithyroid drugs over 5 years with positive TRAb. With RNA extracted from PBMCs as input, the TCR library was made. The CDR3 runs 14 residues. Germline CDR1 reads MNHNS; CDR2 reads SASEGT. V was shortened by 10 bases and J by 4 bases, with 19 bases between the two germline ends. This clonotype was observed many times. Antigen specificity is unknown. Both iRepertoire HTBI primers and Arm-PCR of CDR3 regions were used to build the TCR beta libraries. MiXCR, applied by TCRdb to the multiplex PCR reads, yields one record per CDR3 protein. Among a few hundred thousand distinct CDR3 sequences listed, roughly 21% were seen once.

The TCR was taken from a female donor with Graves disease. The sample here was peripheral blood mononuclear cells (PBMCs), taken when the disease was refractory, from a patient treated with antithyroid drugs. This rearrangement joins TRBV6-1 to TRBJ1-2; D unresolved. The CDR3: CATSGPSSFYGYTF. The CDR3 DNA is TGTGCCACTTCCGGACCGTCTAGTTTCTATGGCTACACCTTC.